Each of the 29 T cell receptor beta chains below was sequenced from the same sample in a study of siplizumab effects on memory and regulatory T cells. Using immunoSEQ multiplex PCR, the repertoire was profiled, and TCRdb retains in-frame clones only, with some absent. The sample consists of 50,000 to 55,000 clones, 95% to 97% of them appearing once. The material sequenced was naive CD4+ T cells sorted from blood. These receptors all come from a human donor in good health.

The CDR3 DNA follows: TGTGCCAGCAGCTTAGGCAGCGACGGAAACACCATATATTTT. Translation gives CASSLGSDGNTIYF. The gene calls are TRBV11-3 and TRBJ1-3; D not certain. CDR3 length equals 14 residues. Trimming pared 1 base from V and 4 bases from J, leaving 8 bases between. Germline CDR1 reads SGHNT; CDR2 reads YENEEA. Full variable domain (remainder filled in from reference TRBV11-3 and TRBJ1-3): EAGVVQSPRYKIIEKKQPVAFWCNPISGHNTLYWYLQNLGQGPELLIRYENEEAVDDSQLPKDRFSAERLKGVDSTLKIQPAELGDSAVYLCASSLGSDGNTIYFGEGSWLTVV.

CDR3 DNA: TGCGCCAGCAGCTTGGATCGCGAGCAGTACTTC. Protein: CASSLDREQYF. This chain links TRBV5-1 with TRBJ2-7, with D unresolved. V was trimmed by 0 bases and J by 6 bases, leaving 4 bases between them. Germline lookup yields CDR1 SGHRS and CDR2 YFSETQ. The CDR3 covers 11 residues.

The V gene is TRBV29-1, the J gene TRBJ2-5; 10 positions match TRBD1. Germline V gene sequence: CDR1 SQVTM, CDR2 ANQGSEA. The CDR3 extends over 14 amino acids. The ends lost 4 bases at V and 5 bases at J; junction bases unmatched: 7. CDR3: CSVATGGRFETQYF. In DNA, the CDR3 is TGCAGCGTTGCGACAGGGGGCAGATTTGAGACCCAGTACTTC.

This clone was counted only a few times. This sequence joins TRBV7-9 and TRBJ2-1, with D perhaps TRBD1 (5 bases). Trimming stripped 1 base from V and 7 bases from J, with 8 bases between. The germline gives CDR1 SEHNR, CDR2 FQNEAQ (reference sequence). The CDR3 spans 13 residues. In DNA, the CDR3 is TGTGCCAGCAGCTTAGGCAGGGCTAATGAGCAGTTCTTC. Protein sequence: CASSLGRANEQFF.

This CDR3 is CASSLKLGMAYEQYF. CDR3 in DNA: TGTGCCAGCAGCTTAAAATTAGGGATGGCCTACGAGCAGTACTTC. This rearrangement joins TRBV7-2 to TRBJ2-7; unclear D gene. Germline V gene sequence: CDR1 SGHTA, CDR2 FQGNSA. Trimming took off 2 bases at V and 2 bases at J, with 13 bases between the two ends. The CDR3 extends over 15 amino acids.

This chain links TRBV28 with TRBJ1-6; the D is unclear. The V end was cut by 5 bases, the J end by 0 bases, with 2 bases between. Germline V CDR1 and CDR2: MDHEN, SYDVKM. CDR3 length: 13 residues. The CDR3 reads CASSDSYNSPLHF. In DNA form, the CDR3 reads TGTGCCAGCAGTGACTCCTATAATTCACCCCTCCACTTT.

The CDR3 nucleotides read TGCGCCAGCAGCTTGGACCGGGACAGGGGGCTTGAGCAGTACTTC. This translates into CASSLDRDRGLEQYF. This chain connects TRBV5-1 to TRBJ2-7; 12 nucleotides agree with TRBD1. This CDR3 has 15 residues. Germline CDR1 reads SGHRS; CDR2 reads YFSETQ. V lost 0 bases to trimming and J lost 7 bases; unmatched junction nucleotides: 5. Complete variable domain (other parts from reference TRBV5-1 and TRBJ2-7): KAGVTQTPRYLIKTRGQQVTLSCSPISGHRSVSWYQQTPGQGLQFLFEYFSETQRNKGNFPGRFSGRQFSNSRSEMNVSTLELGDSALYLCASSLDRDRGLEQYFGPGTRLTVT.

The chain has TRBV18 and TRBJ2-7, with 8 nucleotides matching TRBD1. The CDR3 runs 15 residues. With V trimmed by 1 base and J by 4 bases, 6 bases remained unmatched. Per germline, CDR1 KGHSH and CDR2 LQKENI. Written as DNA, the CDR3 is TGTGCCAGCTCACCACTGGCAGGGGGCGCATACGAGCAGTACTTC. As protein: CASSPLAGGAYEQYF.

This clone turned up a few times. This chain links TRBV27 with TRBJ2-2; 11 nucleotides match TRBD1. CDR1 MNHEY and CDR2 SMNVEV come from the germline V gene (reference sequence). The CDR3 sequence is 16 residues long. V gave up 3 bases and J gave up 4 bases; unmatched junction bases: 4. The CDR3 nucleotides are TGTGCCAGCAGTTTGGGGACAGGGGGGGGCACCGGGGAGCTGTTTTTT. It codes for CASSLGTGGGTGELFF.

The chain carries TRBV15 and TRBJ1-6; no reliable D call. V lost 5 bases to trimming and J lost 8 bases, with 10 bases between them. In germline, CDR1 is LNHNV, CDR2 YYDKDF (reference sequence). The CDR3 is 13 amino acids. As DNA, the CDR3 is TGTGCCACCAGCTTGGCCTGGGATTCACCCCTCCACTTT. Its translation: CATSLAWDSPLHF.

The V gene is TRBV5-1, the J gene TRBJ2-5; TRBD2 is a possible D gene (5 bases). There are 16 residues in the CDR3. The V end lost 4 bases, the J end lost 4 bases, and 20 bases lay between the germline ends. Per germline, CDR1 SGHRS and CDR2 YFSETQ. The CDR3 sequence is CASSPGGHTPAETQYF. The CDR3 DNA reads as TGCGCCAGCAGCCCAGGAGGTCATACACCGGCAGAGACCCAGTACTTC.

The V call is TRBV30, the J call TRBJ2-7; a weak D match, TRBD2 (6 bases). V was shortened by 3 bases and J by 0 bases, with 15 bases between the two germline ends. Germline loops: CDR1 GTSNPN, CDR2 SVGIG (reference sequence). The CDR3 is 15 residues long. CDR3 region: CAWRPGTSSSYEQYF. In DNA, the CDR3 is TGTGCCTGGAGACCTGGGACTTCCAGCTCCTACGAGCAGTACTTC.

The chain employs TRBV25-1 and TRBJ2-1; D ambiguous. The CDR3 is 13 residues long. Germline CDR1 and CDR2: MGHDK and SYGVNS. V lost 2 bases to trimming and J lost 3 bases, with 5 bases between them. The chain's CDR3 is CASSEIGYNEQFF. CDR3 DNA: TGTGCCAGCAGTGAAATAGGCTACAATGAGCAGTTCTTC.

The chain has TRBV5-1 and TRBJ2-3; D is possibly TRBD2 (6 bases). Germline V gene sequence: CDR1 SGHRS, CDR2 YFSETQ. V dropped 0 bases and J dropped 0 bases, with 8 bases sitting between them. The CDR3 is made up of 15 amino acids. CDR3 sequence: CASSLEGTSTDTQYF. DNA for the CDR3: TGCGCCAGCAGCTTGGAAGGGACTAGCACAGATACGCAGTATTTT. Using reference TRBV5-1 and TRBJ2-3 for the parts outside the CDR3, the full variable domain is KAGVTQTPRYLIKTRGQQVTLSCSPISGHRSVSWYQQTPGQGLQFLFEYFSETQRNKGNFPGRFSGRQFSNSRSEMNVSTLELGDSALYLCASSLEGTSTDTQYFGPGTRLTVL.

CDR3 sequence reads: CASRRHSRGGQETQYF. The CDR3 DNA reads as TGTGCCAGTAGGAGACACTCTAGAGGGGGTCAAGAGACCCAGTACTTC. V gene TRBV19 combines with J gene TRBJ2-5; weak D call: TRBD1 (6 bases). The germline gives CDR1 LNHDA, CDR2 SQIVND (reference sequence). The germline V and J ends were trimmed by 6 bases and 2 bases, with 19 bases remaining between them. There are 16 residues in the CDR3.

The CDR3 nucleotides read TGTGCCAGCAGCCAAGATCTTGCGGGAGGTGCGAATACGCAGTATTTT. It is translated as CASSQDLAGGANTQYF. The chain joins TRBV4-2 to TRBJ2-3; 8 bases match TRBD2. Germline CDR1 LGHNA, CDR2 YNFKEQ. The CDR3 covers 16 residues. V gave up 0 bases and J gave up 7 bases; unmatched junction bases: 9.

The CDR3 region is CASSYSSGAGGYTF. The CDR3, as DNA: TGTGCCAGCAGTTACTCGTCAGGGGCGGGTGGCTACACCTTC. The chain carries TRBV6-5 and TRBJ1-2; a possible D gene is TRBD1 (6 bases). Germline V gene sequence: CDR1 MNHEY, CDR2 SVGAGI. The CDR3 is 14 residues long. Trimming removed 0 bases from V and 7 bases from J, with 12 bases in between.

The rearrangement uses TRBV28 and TRBJ1-2; D remains ambiguous. The CDR3 sequence is 13 residues long. Germline loops: CDR1 MDHEN, CDR2 SYDVKM. Trimming took off 3 bases at V and 2 bases at J, with 7 bases between the two ends. Here the CDR3 DNA reads TGTGCCAGCAGTTTGGCTCGGAACTATGGCTACACCTTC. Protein product: CASSLARNYGYTF.

V usage is TRBV6-5 and J usage is TRBJ1-1; D remains unclear. CDR3 length: 15 residues. From germline, CDR1 is MNHEY and CDR2 SVGAGI. The V end lost 2 bases, the J end lost 0 bases, and 10 bases lay between the germline ends. CDR3 in amino acids: CASSYRELMNTEAFF. The CDR3 nucleotides are TGTGCCAGCAGTTACAGAGAACTCATGAACACTGAAGCTTTCTTT.

J is TRBJ1-5 and V is TRBV6-4; D gene unclear. The germline gives CDR1 MRHNA, CDR2 SNTAGT. Between the trimmed V and J ends, which lost 7 bases and 0 bases, there was a span of 7 bases. The CDR3 contains 13 residues. In DNA form, the CDR3 reads TGTGCCAGCACCGGACGTAGCAATCAGCCCCAGCATTTT. Its protein is CASTGRSNQPQHF.

The rearrangement uses TRBV13 and TRBJ1-1, with D perhaps TRBD1 (5 bases). CDR1 PRHDT and CDR2 FYEKMQ come from the germline V gene (reference sequence). The CDR3 is 16 residues long. The V gene lost 1 base and the J gene lost 1 base, with 13 bases spanning the gap. The CDR3 is CASSLVRVTANTEAFF. The CDR3 DNA reads TGTGCCAGCAGCTTAGTCCGGGTGACAGCGAACACTGAAGCTTTCTTT.

The chain carries TRBV7-9 and TRBJ2-1; 10 nucleotides match TRBD1. J gave up 9 bases and V 5 bases, and 10 bases lay outside the gene matches. This CDR3 is 15 amino acids long. CDR1 is SEHNR and CDR2 is FQNEAQ in the germline V gene (reference sequence). This chain's CDR3 is CASSPSGTGDPEQFF. In DNA, the CDR3 is TGTGCCAGCAGCCCCTCCGGGACAGGGGACCCTGAGCAGTTCTTC.

The chain employs TRBV5-1 and TRBJ1-1; D gene ambiguous. CDR3 length: 14 amino acids. Germline CDR1 is SGHRS and CDR2 is YFSETQ. V was trimmed by 0 bases and J by 7 bases, leaving 13 bases between them. The CDR3 is CASSLDPLSLEAFF. In nucleotides, the CDR3 is TGCGCCAGCAGCTTGGACCCCTTATCCCTTGAAGCTTTCTTT.

V gene TRBV10-3 combines with J gene TRBJ2-5; 9 bases are shared with TRBD2. The V gene's germline CDR1 is ENHRY and CDR2 SYGVKD. Unmatched junction bases numbered 12, after V lost 6 bases and J lost 10 bases. CDR3 size: 14 residues. CDR3: CAIRTVAGDGGQYF. CDR3 sequence (DNA): TGTGCCATCAGGACGGTAGCGGGGGACGGGGGCCAGTACTTC.

The chain joins TRBV10-3 to TRBJ2-7; D gene uncertain. CDR3 size: 12 residues. Germline CDR1 ENHRY, CDR2 SYGVKD. Trimming removed 5 bases from V and 4 bases from J, with 9 bases in between. The CDR3 region is CAISLDAYEQYF. The CDR3 coding sequence is TGTGCCATCAGTTTGGACGCTTACGAGCAGTACTTC.

This chain joins TRBV6-5 and TRBJ2-1, with unresolved D. Per germline, CDR1 MNHEY and CDR2 SVGAGI. The CDR3 runs to 16 residues. The ends were cut back, 1 base at V and 0 bases at J, with 10 bases in the middle. The CDR3 sequence: CASSYFRVSSYNEQFF. The CDR3 region has the DNA TGTGCCAGCAGTTACTTTAGGGTGAGCTCCTACAATGAGCAGTTCTTC.

This chain joins TRBV11-2 and TRBJ1-5, with 7 bases lining up with TRBD1. The CDR3 contains 14 residues. Germline CDR1 and CDR2: SGHAT and FQNNGV. V trimming: 3 bases; J trimming: 5 bases; junction bases outside the gene matches: 4. The DNA of the CDR3 is TGTGCCAGCAGCTTTGGGACAGAAGATCAGCCCCAGCATTTT. This gives the protein CASSFGTEDQPQHF.

V usage is TRBV7-2 and J usage is TRBJ2-3; 9 bases are a match to TRBD1. In germline, CDR1 is SGHTA, CDR2 FQGNSA. V lost 5 bases and J lost 4; bases outside the gene matches: 4. There are 14 residues in the CDR3. The CDR3 DNA is TGTGCCAGCAGCCAGGACAGGGGCGCAGATACGCAGTATTTT. Its translation is CASSQDRGADTQYF.

The chain has TRBV9 and TRBJ1-2, with 9 bases fitting TRBD1. After removal of 3 bases from V and 3 bases from J, the junction contained 9 bases not matched to a gene. This CDR3 has 16 residues. The V gene's germline CDR1 is SGDLS and CDR2 YYNGEE. In nucleotides, the CDR3 is TGTGCCAGCAGCGCAGGGACAGGGATGGTCGACTATGGCTACACCTTC. Translating it yields CASSAGTGMVDYGYTF.